The 20 T cell receptor beta chains below come from one sample, sequenced in a study of tumor and adjacent non-tumor tissue in lung cancer. No cell sorting was done before RNA was extracted from the tissue. Three rounds of nested PCR, following a modified ARM-PCR protocol, produced the TCRbeta library. TCRdb ran MiXCR on the multiplex PCR reads and lists one entry per CDR3 protein. Among some 100,000 distinct CDR3 sequences listed, approximately 71% were seen once. Sequenced: lung tumor tissue. These receptor sequences come from a woman in her sixties with non-small cell lung cancer.

This clonotype was seen at least ten times. The genes are TRBV29-1 and TRBJ2-7; TRBD1 agrees at 11 bases. Per the germline V gene, CDR1 is SQVTM and CDR2 is ANQGSEA. CDR3 length equals 15 residues. J lost 1 base, V lost 0 bases, and 2 bases had no gene match. CDR3 sequence: CSVEEGTGGSYEQYF. CDR3 sequence (DNA): TGCAGCGTTGAAGAGGGGACAGGGGGGTCCTACGAGCAGTACTTC.

As regards this clonotype: The junction and the germline gene differ at one end; a read error may be behind it. The chain has TRBV11-2 and TRBJ2-1; TRBD2 agrees at 7 bases. CDR3 length equals 17 residues. Germline CDR1 is SGHAT and CDR2 is FQNNGV. CDR3 residues: CACSLVYGGSSYSEQFF. As DNA, the CDR3 is TGTGCCTGCAGCTTAGTGTACGGGGGGAGCTCCTACAGTGAGCAGTTCTTC.

The sample holds one count of this clonotype. This CDR3 is missing its conserved last phenylalanine or tryptophan, likely due to a read error. The gene calls are TRBV20-1 and TRBJ1-2, with unresolved D. This CDR3 has 12 residues. CDR1 and CDR2 from the germline V gene are DFQATT and SNEGSKA (reference sequence). DNA of the CDR3: TGCTGTGTTAGAACTCCTAACTATGGCTACACCATC. Translating gives CCVRTPNYGYTI.

The chain links TRBV11-1 to TRBJ1-2; TRBD1 is a possible D gene (6 bases). The CDR3 has 14 amino acids. From germline, CDR1 is SGHAT and CDR2 FQDESV (reference sequence). The CDR3 DNA reads TGTGCTGGCAGCTCACAGGGCCCGCTTTATGGCTACACCTTC. Amino acids: CAGSSQGPLYGYTF.

Remarks on this clonotype: Just one base apart from a much larger clone, this may be a read error. The chain uses TRBV6-2 or TRBV6-3 and TRBJ1-6, with TRBD1 as a possible D gene (5 bases). The V gene lost 8 bases and the J gene lost 9 bases, with 20 bases spanning the gap. This CDR3 is built from 15 residues. Germline V gene lookup returns CDR1 MNHEY and CDR2 SVGEGT. The CDR3 loop reads CASVQAASGGSPLHF. DNA for the CDR3: TGTGCCAGCGTACAGGCGGCCTCTGGGGGTTCACCCCTCCACTTT.

Remarks on this clonotype: The CDR3 carries no conserved terminal phenylalanine or tryptophan, so it likely arises from a read error. This chain links TRBV4-1 with TRBJ2-5, with D unresolved. Germline CDR1 reads MGHRA; CDR2 reads YSYEKL. The CDR3 covers 15 residues. With 5 bases removed from V and 3 bases from J, the gap between germline ends came to 16 bases. The CDR3 here is CASSKAEAAKETQYL. CDR3 DNA: TGCGCCAGCAGCAAAGCTGAGGCGGCAAAAGAGACCCAGTACTTA.

This clonotype was seen a single time. Germline is not matched at one junction end, which may reflect a read error. This rearrangement joins TRBV6-2 or TRBV6-3 to TRBJ2-5; 10 nucleotides match TRBD2. The CDR3 has 16 residues. Germline V gene data show CDR1 as MNHEY and CDR2 as SVGEGT. CDR3 bases: TGTGCCGGCAGTCGGGCTAGCGGGAGCCTGCAAGAGACCCAGTACTTC. Translating gives CAGSRASGSLQETQYF.

Concerning this clonotype: A much larger clone lies one base from this, so it may be a read error. The chain recombines TRBV10-3 with TRBJ2-7; 11 nucleotides line up with TRBD2. The CDR3 sequence is 13 residues long. J gave up 6 bases and V 10 bases, and 8 bases lay outside the gene matches. Germline CDR1 ENHRY, CDR2 SYGVKD. This chain's CDR3 is CATTLAGELEQYF. The CDR3 DNA sequence: TGTGCCACGACACTAGCGGGAGAGCTCGAGCAGTACTTC.

About this clonotype itself: One junction end disagrees with the germline gene, perhaps due to a read error. The rearrangement uses TRBV12-5 and TRBJ2-6; TRBD1 aligns across 7 bases. This CDR3 has 20 amino acids. In germline, CDR1 is LGHNT, CDR2 FRNRAP. The CDR3 is CVSGLVQGVLLSSGANVLTF. As DNA, the CDR3 is TGTGTTAGTGGTTTGGTTCAGGGGGTGCTACTCAGCTCTGGGGCCAACGTCCTGACTTTC.

Remarks on this clonotype: An end of the junction does not agree with germline; a read error may underlie this. The chain joins TRBV11-2 to TRBJ2-2; D might be TRBD2 (5 bases). The CDR3 loop spans 17 amino acids. The germline CDR1 and CDR2 sequences are SGHAT and FQNNGV. The CDR3 is CASSSPQEVRNAGELFF. The DNA for the CDR3 is TGTGCCAGCAGCTCTCCCCAGGAGGTGCGGAACGCCGGGGAGCTGTTTTTT. The full variable domain, with the rest looked up from reference TRBV11-2 and TRBJ2-2, is EAGVAQSPRYKIIEKRQSVAFWCNPISGHATLYWYQQILGQGPKLLIQFQNNGVVDDSQLPKDRFSAERLKGVDSTLKIQPAKLEDSAVYLCASSSPQEVRNAGELFFGEGSRLTVL.

Comments on this clonotype: Sequence at one end of the junction differs from germline and may be a read error. The chain employs TRBV5-1 and TRBJ2-7; D possibly corresponds to TRBD2 (5 bases). The CDR3 extends over 16 amino acids. Germline-derived CDR1 and CDR2 are SGHRS and YFSETQ. CDR3 in DNA: TGTGCCAGCAGCCCTTCAGATCTCCGAGGGATATACGAGCAGTACTTC. This codes for CASSPSDLRGIYEQYF.

Concerning this clonotype itself: Lacking the conserved final phenylalanine or tryptophan, this CDR3 likely reflects a read error. The DNA is left out, because the CDR3 cannot be placed on it with certainty; the CDR3 is given as TCRdb lists it. The V and J genes are TRBV11-2 and TRBJ1-5; no DNA check was done on the table's D call, TRBD1. Including both end residues, the CDR3 is 13 amino acids long. Per germline, CDR1 SGHAT and CDR2 FQNNGV. CDR3 sequence: CSSSRDRGQPQQS.

This clonotype was observed once. Since no conserved phenylalanine or tryptophan closes the CDR3, a read error is the likely cause. The genes are TRBV7-3 and TRBJ2-3; D call uncertain. This CDR3 region has 11 residues. Germline V lookup: CDR1 SGHTA, CDR2 FQGTGA. Trimming cost V 4 bases and J 6 bases, with 5 bases left between them. This CDR3 reads CASSSSDTQYY. The DNA for the CDR3 is TGTGCCAGCAGCTCCTCTGATACGCAGTATTAT.

V is TRBV30 and J is TRBJ2-2, with 9 bases that match TRBD1. Trimming removed 4 bases from V and 4 bases from J; junction bases left unmatched: 4. This CDR3 region has 14 residues. Germline CDR1 is GTSNPN and CDR2 is SVGIG (reference sequence). The CDR3 sequence: CAWTGTGCTGELFF. CDR3 sequence (DNA): TGTGCCTGGACCGGGACAGGGTGCACCGGGGAGCTGTTTTTT. The full variable domain, completed using reference TRBV30 and TRBJ2-2, is SQTIHQWPATLVQPVGSPLSLECTVEGTSNPNLYWYRQAAGRGLQLLFYSVGIGQISSEVPQNLSASRPQDRQFILSSKKLLLSDSGFYLCAWTGTGCTGELFFGEGSRLTVL.

V gene TRBV5-5 combines with J gene TRBJ1-5, with a weak D call TRBD1 (5 bases). The CDR3 length is 15 residues. The V gene lost 6 bases and the J gene lost 7 bases, with 20 bases spanning the gap. Germline V gene sequence: CDR1 SGHKS, CDR2 YYEKEE (reference sequence). DNA for the CDR3: TGTGCCAGCATCAGAGCCGAGGGGTACGGCCAGCCCCAGCATTTT. It encodes CASIRAEGYGQPQHF.

A note on this clonotype: Its ends do not fully match the called genes, so a read error is possible. The gene calls are TRBV6-5 and TRBJ2-7; no definite D call. CDR1 and CDR2 (germline): MNHEY, SVGAGI. This CDR3 comprises 15 residues. CDR3 in DNA: TGTGCCAGCAGTCAGAAACCGTACAGCACCTACGAGCAGTATTTC. Translated, it gives CASSQKPYSTYEQYF.

Points on this clonotype: A junction boundary mismatches the germline segment, possibly from a read error. The chain couples TRBV20-1 to TRBJ1-4, with TRBD1 as a possible D gene (5 bases). CDR3 length: 15 amino acids. Germline CDR1 reads DFQATT; CDR2 reads SNEGSKA (reference sequence). This CDR3 reads CSCWWGGSHQEKQFF. Written as DNA, the CDR3 is TGCAGTTGTTGGTGGGGGGGAAGCCATCAGGAAAAACAGTTTTTT.

This clonotype was seen repeatedly, ten times or more. The J gene is TRBJ1-2, the V gene TRBV4-2; D is possibly TRBD1 (5 bases). CDR1 is LGHNA and CDR2 is YNFKEQ in the germline V gene. V gave up 1 base and J gave up 2 bases, with 11 bases separating them. CDR3 length: 15 amino acids. CDR3 region: CASSQVPGGNYGYTF. DNA for the CDR3: TGTGCCAGCAGCCAAGTCCCCGGGGGGAACTATGGCTACACCTTC.

The table lists this clonotype with a few counts. The missing conserved phenylalanine or tryptophan at the end of this CDR3 makes a read error likely. J is TRBJ2-5 and V is TRBV11-2; maybe TRBD2 (6 bases). The CDR3 totals 12 residues. Trimming removed 5 bases from V and 8 bases from J, with 12 bases in between. Germline CDR1 is SGHAT and CDR2 is FQNNGV. The DNA of the CDR3 is TGTGCCAGCAGCCAAGGGCGGGAAACCCAGTACTCC. Amino acids: CASSQGRETQYS.

With respect to this clonotype: Given a much more abundant clone one base away, this may be a read error. The CDR3 loop is CACSQEGGGRAPLHF. CDR3 in DNA: TGCGCCTGCAGCCAAGAGGGCGGGGGCCGAGCACCCCTCCACTTT. The chain has TRBV4-3 and TRBJ1-6; perhaps TRBD1 as D (6 bases). Germline values: CDR1 LGHNA, CDR2 YSLEER. This CDR3 comprises 15 residues.